This T cell receptor beta chain comes out of a study of T cell responses to AZD1222 COVID-19 vaccine (dated by TCRdb to 2020 to 2022). In terms of the full investigation: AZD1222 recipients with second doses at about 4 weeks or about 12 weeks were pooled, because spike-specific TCR depth and breadth did not differ between schedules. Trial participants were enrolled by age into subgroups of 18-55, 56-69 and 70-plus years, and around 150, 29 and 61 TCR-sequenced participants, respectively, were included in these subgroups. A total of approximately 230 trial participants underwent TCR sequencing, of whom 207 received two doses of AZD1222 and about 26 received two doses of the MenACWY control vaccine. Findings and caveats that apply to the study as a whole: Nearly half of unique spike-specific TCRs reportedly recognized epitopes outside regions mutated in the B.1.351 and B.1.1.7 variants. After two AZD1222 doses, spike-specific TCR breadth and depth were significantly higher than at day 0 and than in MenACWY recipients. Because no day 14 peak-response samples were available, repertoires were characterized only after the peak T cell response. Participants were mostly white British and included more females than males, and it was suggested by the authors that clonal diversity may have been underestimated. Conclusions about previously exposed vaccinees are limited, since just five to seven AZD1222 recipients were seropositive for SARS-CoV-2 at baseline. The 56-69-year group was small, and its depth increase did not reach significance, likely because of low power. CD4 TCRs associated with the vaccine covered the entire spike protein, and the dominant responses were in regions 160-218 and 743-854.

The sample's time point, from its label and the paper: baseline before first vaccination. The vaccinee samples were drawn from two UK trials, COV001 and COV002, one of which was a single-blind randomized controlled phase 2/3 trial testing AZD1222 (ChAdOx1 nCoV-19) in healthy adults. For TCRbeta chain sequencing, PBMC samples were collected from trial participants at day 0 and at day 28 after the second dose. The junction shows trimming of 9 bases on V and 7 bases on J, plus 23 bases between the germline ends. The CDR3 starts with the cysteine, ends with the phenylalanine, and has 15 residues. CDR3 DNA is the only sequence kept; it has 45 bases, read in frame from the first base. The germline V gene provides CDR1 KGHDR and CDR2 SFDVKD. The CDR3 regions of human TCRbeta chains were subjected to immunosequencing. The authors' analysis ran thus. TCRs in the repertoires were matched against a reference library of SARS-CoV-2-specific TCRs that had been generated with the MIRA antigen-specificity platform. Breadth meant the fraction of unique TCRs that were SARS-CoV-2-associated, whereas depth meant the fraction of total T cells that were SARS-CoV-2-associated. Using the MIRA data, every spike-specific TCR was mapped to the spike region that the TCR reacted to and assigned to either a CD4 or a CD8 class. Log10-transformed breadth and depth values were compared by one-way ANOVA with Sidak's multiple comparisons tests. TCRdb limited this immuneACCESS table to in-frame rearrangements with V and J called. A share of clones is missing; checked studies link under half to unresolved V genes, and the rest is unexplained. For V, J and clone size, that table is used; D and trimming come from the DNA. The sample includes around 120,000 clones, with roughly 90% observed a single time. The ten largest make up just under 10% of the sample.

Comment on this clone: No cognate antigen has been identified for it. No clone much larger than this one lies a single base away; base qualities are absent.

The sample here was peripheral blood, taken on day 0 of AZD1222 vaccination. Rearrangement joined TRBV24-1 to TRBJ1-2; a tentative D call is TRBD1 (5 bases match). The TCR sequence derives from an adult in good health. The CDR3 protein sequence reads: CATLNSGEGEAGYTF. The nucleotide sequence reads TGTGCCACCCTAAACTCGGGGGAGGGCGAAGCTGGCTACACCTTC.